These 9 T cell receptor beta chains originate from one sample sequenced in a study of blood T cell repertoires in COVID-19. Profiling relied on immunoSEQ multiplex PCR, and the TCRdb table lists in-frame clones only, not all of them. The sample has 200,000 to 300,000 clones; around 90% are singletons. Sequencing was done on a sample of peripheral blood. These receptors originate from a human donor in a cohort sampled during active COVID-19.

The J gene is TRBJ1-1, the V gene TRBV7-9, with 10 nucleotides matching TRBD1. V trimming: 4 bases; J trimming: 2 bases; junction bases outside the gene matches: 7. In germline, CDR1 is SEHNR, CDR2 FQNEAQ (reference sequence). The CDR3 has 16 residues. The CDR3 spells CASSSPDRGVNTEAFF. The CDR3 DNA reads TGTGCCAGCAGCTCTCCGGACAGGGGGGTAAACACTGAAGCTTTCTTT.

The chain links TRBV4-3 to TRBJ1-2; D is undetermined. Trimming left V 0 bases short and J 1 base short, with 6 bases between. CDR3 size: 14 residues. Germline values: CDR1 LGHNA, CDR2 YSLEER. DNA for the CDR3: TGCGCCAGCAGCCAAGATTTCAGTAACTATGGCTACACCTTC. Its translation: CASSQDFSNYGYTF.

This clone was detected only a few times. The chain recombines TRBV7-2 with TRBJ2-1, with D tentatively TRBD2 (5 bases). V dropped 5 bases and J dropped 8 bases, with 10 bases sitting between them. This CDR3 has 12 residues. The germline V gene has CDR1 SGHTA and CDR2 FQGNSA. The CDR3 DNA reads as TGTGCCAGCAGCCCCGGGGAATATGAGCAGTTCTTC. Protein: CASSPGEYEQFF.

The CDR3 nucleotides read TGTGCCAGCAGCTTGGGCCCCTTGAGAGGCTACACCTTC. The encoded protein is CASSLGPLRGYTF. The chain is built from TRBV7-2 and TRBJ1-2; D not certain. Trimming cost V 3 bases and J 8 bases, with 13 bases left between them. The CDR3 extends over 13 amino acids. CDR1 and CDR2 (germline): SGHTA, FQGNSA.

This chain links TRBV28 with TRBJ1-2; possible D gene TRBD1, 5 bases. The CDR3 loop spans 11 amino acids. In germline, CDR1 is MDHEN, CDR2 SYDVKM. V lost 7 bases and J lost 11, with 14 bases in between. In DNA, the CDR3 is TGTGCCAGCACCACGGGGGGGAGGTACACCTTC. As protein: CASTTGGRYTF.

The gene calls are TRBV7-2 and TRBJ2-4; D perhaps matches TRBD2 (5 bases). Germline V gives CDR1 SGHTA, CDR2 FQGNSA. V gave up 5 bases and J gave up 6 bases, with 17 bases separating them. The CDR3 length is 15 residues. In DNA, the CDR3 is TGTGCCAGCAGCAACCGGTCTCCAAGCGGAAACATTCAGTACTTC. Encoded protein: CASSNRSPSGNIQYF.

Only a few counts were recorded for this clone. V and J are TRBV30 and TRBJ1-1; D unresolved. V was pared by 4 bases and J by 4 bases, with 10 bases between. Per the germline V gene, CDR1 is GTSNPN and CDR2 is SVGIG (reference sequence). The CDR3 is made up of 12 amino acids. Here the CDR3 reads CAWKVGITEAFF. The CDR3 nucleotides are TGTGCCTGGAAGGTCGGGATCACTGAAGCTTTCTTT.

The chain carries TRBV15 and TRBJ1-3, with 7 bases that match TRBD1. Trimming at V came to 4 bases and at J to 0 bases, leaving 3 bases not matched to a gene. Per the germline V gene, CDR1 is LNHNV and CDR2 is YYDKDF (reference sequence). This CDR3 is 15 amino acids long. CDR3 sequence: CATSTDRVSGNTIYF. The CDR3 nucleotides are TGTGCCACCAGCACAGACAGGGTCTCTGGAAACACCATATATTTT.

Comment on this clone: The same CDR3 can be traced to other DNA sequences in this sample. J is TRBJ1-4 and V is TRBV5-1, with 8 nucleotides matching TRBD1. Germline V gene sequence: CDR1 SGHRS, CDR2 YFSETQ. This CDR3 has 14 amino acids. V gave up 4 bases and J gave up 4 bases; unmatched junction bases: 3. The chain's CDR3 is CASSLDRVNEKLFF. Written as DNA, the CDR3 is TGCGCCAGCAGCCTGGACAGGGTTAATGAAAAACTGTTTTTT.